The clone carrying this TCR beta chain was detected ten times or more. The target antigen is unknown. Genomic DNA served as template for TCR beta VDJ and CDR3 profiling. TCRdb analysed the reads with MiXCR anew, one entry per CDR3 protein. The data show 100,000 to 150,000 distinct CDR3 sequences, with approximately 41% seen just once and over 2% held by the top ten. The authors sequenced patients whose flow cytometry had shown CD8+CD57+ cell expansion. This sample was included in a study of CD8+CD57+ T cells in acquired aplastic anemia. Study findings and constraints: Any difference that existed in CD8+ Simpson's diversity between patients and controls was not significant.

CDR1 is SGHRS and CDR2 is YFSETQ in the germline V gene. The length of the CDR3 is 15 residues. V was trimmed by 0 bases and J by 4 bases, leaving 12 bases between them. The V call is TRBV5-1, the J call TRBJ2-3, with a tentative D call TRBD1 (6 bases). The clonotype was recovered from a human donor with aplastic anemia. What was sequenced was sorted CD4+, CD8+, or CD8+CD57+ T cells (not recorded which) from PBMCs. In DNA form, the CDR3 reads TGCGCCAGCAGCTTGGCAGGGGATAGGGCAGATACGCAGTATTTT. Protein: CASSLAGDRADTQYF. Looking up the rest from reference TRBV5-1 and TRBJ2-3 gives the full variable domain: KAGVTQTPRYLIKTRGQQVTLSCSPISGHRSVSWYQQTPGQGLQFLFEYFSETQRNKGNFPGRFSGRQFSNSRSEMNVSTLELGDSALYLCASSLAGDRADTQYFGPGTRLTVL.